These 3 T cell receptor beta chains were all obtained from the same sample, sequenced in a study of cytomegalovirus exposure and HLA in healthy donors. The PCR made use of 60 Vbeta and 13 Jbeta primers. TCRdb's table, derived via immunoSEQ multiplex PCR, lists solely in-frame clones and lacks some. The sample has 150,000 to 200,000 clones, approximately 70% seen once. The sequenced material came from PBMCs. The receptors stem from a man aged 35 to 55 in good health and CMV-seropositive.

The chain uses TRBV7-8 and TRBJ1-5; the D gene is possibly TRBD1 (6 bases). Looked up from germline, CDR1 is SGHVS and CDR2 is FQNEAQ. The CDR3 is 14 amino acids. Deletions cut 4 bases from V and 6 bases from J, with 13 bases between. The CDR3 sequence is CASSYRDITQPQHF. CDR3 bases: TGTGCCAGCAGCTACAGGGACATCACTCAGCCCCAGCATTTT.

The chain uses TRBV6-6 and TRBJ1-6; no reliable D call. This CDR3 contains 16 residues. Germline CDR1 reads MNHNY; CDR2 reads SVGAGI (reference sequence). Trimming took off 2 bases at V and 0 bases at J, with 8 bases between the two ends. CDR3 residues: CASSYLKSSYNSPLHF. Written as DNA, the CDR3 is TGTGCCAGCAGTTACCTAAAAAGCTCCTATAATTCACCCCTCCACTTT.

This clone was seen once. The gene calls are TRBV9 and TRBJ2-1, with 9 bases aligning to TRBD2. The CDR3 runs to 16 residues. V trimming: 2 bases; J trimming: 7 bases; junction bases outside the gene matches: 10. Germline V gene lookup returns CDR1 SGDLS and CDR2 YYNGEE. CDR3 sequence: CASSVAGGRVENEQFF. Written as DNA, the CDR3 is TGTGCCAGCAGCGTGGCGGGGGGGCGGGTTGAGAATGAGCAGTTCTTC.